These T cell receptor beta chains were read from a single sample in a study of control samples from healthy donors and cancer patients. Using immunoSEQ multiplex PCR, the repertoire was profiled, and TCRdb retains in-frame clones only, with some absent. There are roughly 170,000 clones in the sample; approximately 92% occur only once, and 4.1% lies in the top ten. The sample was blood. These receptor sequences come from a woman in her fifties or sixties in good health. Each CDR3 is given with its conserved first and last residue. Fields, in order: D gene, clone size, J gene, V gene, CDR3 DNA, CDR3 protein. The D gene is left open where the match is weak. Clone size is given for some rows only: seen once, a few or many times, or a class if the clone is expanded.

>-|-|TRBJ1-1|TRBV5-1
TGCGCCAGCAGCTTGGGGGTCTTAAACACTGAAGCTTTCTTT
CASSLGVLNTEAFF
>TRBD1|-|TRBJ1-2|TRBV6-6
TGTGCCAGCAGTTACGACGGCGCCGGGACAGGGGAAGGCTACACCTTC
CASSYDGAGTGEGYTF
>-|-|TRBJ2-3|TRBV5-1
TGCGCCAGCAGCTTGGGGGGGGCGCTCGGCACAGATACGCAGTATTTT
CASSLGGALGTDTQYF
>-|-|TRBJ1-4|TRBV7-9
TGTGCCAGCACTCTTGGGAGGGCCGATGAAAAACTGTTTTTT
CASTLGRADEKLFF
>-|-|TRBJ2-5|TRBV7-8
TGTGCCACCCAGAAAAATCGGTTTTGGCAGGTGGAGACCCAGTACTTC
CATQKNRFWQVETQYF
>TRBD2|-|TRBJ2-1|TRBV6-4
TGTGCCAGCAGCGGACTAGCGGGGGCCTCCTACAATGAGCAGTTCTTC
CASSGLAGASYNEQFF
>-|-|TRBJ2-7|TRBV2
TGTGCCAGCAGTGAAAGGGGCAGGAGCTACGAGCAGTACTTC
CASSERGRSYEQYF
>-|-|TRBJ1-4|TRBV11-2
TGTGCCAGCAGCCGTCGACGAGGTGGAGACAATGAAAAACTGTTTTTT
CASSRRRGGDNEKLFF
>TRBD1|-|TRBJ2-2|TRBV6-5
TGTGCCAGCAGTTACCCTTCGACAGGGTCGGGGGAGCTGTTTTTT
CASSYPSTGSGELFF
>-|-|TRBJ1-2|TRBV5-1
TGCGCCAGCAGCTTGGATCAGGGGAGGTATGGCTACACCTTC
CASSLDQGRYGYTF
>-|-|TRBJ1-5|TRBV27
TGTGCCAGCAGTTATCAGGGCCGCCAGCCCCAGCATTTT
CASSYQGRQPQHF
>TRBD2|-|TRBJ2-7|TRBV7-2
TGTGCCAGCAGCTTAGCGACAACGGGGGGGGACGAGCAGTACTTC
CASSLATTGGDEQYF
>-|-|TRBJ2-7|TRBV2
TGTGCCAGCAGTCCTCCCCGCGGGGTCCCCGGGTCCTACGAGCAGTACTTC
CASSPPRGVPGSYEQYF
>-|once|TRBJ2-1|TRBV7-2
TGTGCCAGCAGCTTGCTCAACCGGGGCAATGAGCAGTTCTTC
CASSLLNRGNEQFF